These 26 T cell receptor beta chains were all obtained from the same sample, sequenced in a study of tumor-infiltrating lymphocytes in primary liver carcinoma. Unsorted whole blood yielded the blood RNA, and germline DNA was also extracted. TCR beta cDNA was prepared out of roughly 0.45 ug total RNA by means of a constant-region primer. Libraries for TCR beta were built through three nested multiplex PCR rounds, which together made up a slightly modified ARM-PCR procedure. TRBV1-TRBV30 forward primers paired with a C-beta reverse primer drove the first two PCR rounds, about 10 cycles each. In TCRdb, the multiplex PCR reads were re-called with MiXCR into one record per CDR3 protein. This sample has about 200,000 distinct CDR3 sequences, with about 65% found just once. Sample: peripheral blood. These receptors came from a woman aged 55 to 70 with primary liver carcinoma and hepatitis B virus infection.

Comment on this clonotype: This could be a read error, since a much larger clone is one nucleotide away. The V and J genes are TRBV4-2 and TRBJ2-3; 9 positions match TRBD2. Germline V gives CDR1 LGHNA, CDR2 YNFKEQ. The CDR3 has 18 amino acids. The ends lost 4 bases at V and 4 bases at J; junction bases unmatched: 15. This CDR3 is CASSPTGTSPSCADTQYF. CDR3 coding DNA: TGTGCCAGCAGCCCTACCGGGACTAGCCCGAGCTGTGCAGATACGCAGTATTTT.

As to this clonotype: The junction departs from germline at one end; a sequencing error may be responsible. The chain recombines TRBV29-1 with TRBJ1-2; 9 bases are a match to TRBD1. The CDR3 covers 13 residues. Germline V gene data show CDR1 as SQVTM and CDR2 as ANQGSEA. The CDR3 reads CSVGTGQGYDYTF. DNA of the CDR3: TGCAGCGTTGGAACGGGACAGGGCTATGACTACACCTTT.

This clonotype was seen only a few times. This CDR3 reads CASSLQGAFYEQYF. As DNA, the CDR3 is TGTGCCAGCAGCTTACAGGGGGCCTTCTACGAGCAGTACTTC. This chain uses TRBV7-9 with TRBJ2-7; 8 bases map to TRBD1. Germline V gene lookup returns CDR1 SEHNR and CDR2 FQNEAQ (reference sequence). Unmatched junction bases numbered 3, after V lost 2 bases and J lost 3 bases. This CDR3 has 14 residues.

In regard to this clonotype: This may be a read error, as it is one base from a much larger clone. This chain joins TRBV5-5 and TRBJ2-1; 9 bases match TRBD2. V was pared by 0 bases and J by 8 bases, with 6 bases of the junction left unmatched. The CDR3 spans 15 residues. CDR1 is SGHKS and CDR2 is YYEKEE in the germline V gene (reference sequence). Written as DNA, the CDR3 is TGTGCCAGCAGCTTGGGACTAGCGGTAGAGTATGAGCAGTTCTTC. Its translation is CASSLGLAVEYEQFF.

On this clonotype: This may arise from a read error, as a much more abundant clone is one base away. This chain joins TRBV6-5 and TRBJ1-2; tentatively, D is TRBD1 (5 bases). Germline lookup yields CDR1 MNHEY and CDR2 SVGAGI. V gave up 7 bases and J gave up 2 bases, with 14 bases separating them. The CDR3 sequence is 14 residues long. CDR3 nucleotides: TGTGCCAGCATATCTATCGGGGGAAACTATGGCTACACCTTC. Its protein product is CASISIGGNYGYTF.

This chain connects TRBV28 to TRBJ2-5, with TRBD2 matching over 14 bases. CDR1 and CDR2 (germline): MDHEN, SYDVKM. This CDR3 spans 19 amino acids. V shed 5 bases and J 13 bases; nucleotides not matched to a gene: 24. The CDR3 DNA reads TGTGCCAGCAGTCGGTTATTCGGGACTAGCGGGAGAGGGGGCCCTTCCTCGTACTTC. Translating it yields CASSRLFGTSGRGGPSSYF.

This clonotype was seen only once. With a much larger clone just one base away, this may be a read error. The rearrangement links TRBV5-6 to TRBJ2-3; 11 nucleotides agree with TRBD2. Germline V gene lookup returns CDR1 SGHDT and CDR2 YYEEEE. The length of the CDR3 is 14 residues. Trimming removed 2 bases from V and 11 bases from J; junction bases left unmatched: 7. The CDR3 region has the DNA TGTGCCAGCAGCTTTAGCGGGAGGGGGAATATGCAGTATTTT. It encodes CASSFSGRGNMQYF.

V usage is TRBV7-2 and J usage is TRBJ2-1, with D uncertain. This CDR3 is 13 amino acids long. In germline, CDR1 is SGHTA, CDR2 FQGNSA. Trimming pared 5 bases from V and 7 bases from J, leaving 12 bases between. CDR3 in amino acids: CASSLSHGNEQFF. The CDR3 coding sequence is TGTGCCAGCAGCCTAAGTCATGGGAATGAGCAGTTCTTC.

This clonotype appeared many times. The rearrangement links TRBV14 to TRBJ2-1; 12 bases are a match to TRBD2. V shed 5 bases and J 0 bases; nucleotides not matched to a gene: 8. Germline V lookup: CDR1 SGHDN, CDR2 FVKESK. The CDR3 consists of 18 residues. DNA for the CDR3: TGTGCCAGCAGCACTCGGACTAGCGGGATTGACTCCTACAATGAGCAGTTCTTC. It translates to CASSTRTSGIDSYNEQFF.

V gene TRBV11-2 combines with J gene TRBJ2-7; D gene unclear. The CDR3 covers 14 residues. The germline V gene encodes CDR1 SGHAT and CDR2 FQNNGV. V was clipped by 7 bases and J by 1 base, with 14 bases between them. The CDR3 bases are TGTGCCAGCAACTCGAACGGACGGTCCTACGAGCAGTACTTC. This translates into CASNSNGRSYEQYF.

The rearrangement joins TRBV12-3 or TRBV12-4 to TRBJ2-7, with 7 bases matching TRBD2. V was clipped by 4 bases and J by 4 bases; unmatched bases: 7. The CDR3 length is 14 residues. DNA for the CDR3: TGTGCCAGCAGTTCTGGACTAGTAGGATACGAGCAGTACTTC. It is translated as CASSSGLVGYEQYF.

Here the CDR3 reads CASSPDKNYGYTF. The CDR3 DNA is TGTGCCAGCAGCCCTGACAAGAACTATGGCTACACCTTC. The rearrangement links TRBV7-9 to TRBJ1-2; D uncertain. Germline V gives CDR1 SEHNR, CDR2 FQNEAQ (reference sequence). This CDR3 spans 13 amino acids. Trimming shortened V by 5 bases and J by 2 bases, and 9 bases separated the two germline ends.

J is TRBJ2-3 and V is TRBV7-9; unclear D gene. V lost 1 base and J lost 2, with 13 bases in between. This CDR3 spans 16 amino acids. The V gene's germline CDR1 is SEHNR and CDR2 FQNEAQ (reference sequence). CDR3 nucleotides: TGTGCCAGCAGCTTAGGATTCTCGTCGGACACAGATACGCAGTATTTT. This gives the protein CASSLGFSSDTDTQYF. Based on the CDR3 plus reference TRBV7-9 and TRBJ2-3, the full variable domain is DTGVSQNPRHKITKRGQNVTFRCDPISEHNRLYWYRQTLGQGPEFLTYFQNEAQLEKSRLLSDRFSAERPKGSFSTLEIQRTEQGDSAMYLCASSLGFSSDTDTQYFGPGTRLTVL.

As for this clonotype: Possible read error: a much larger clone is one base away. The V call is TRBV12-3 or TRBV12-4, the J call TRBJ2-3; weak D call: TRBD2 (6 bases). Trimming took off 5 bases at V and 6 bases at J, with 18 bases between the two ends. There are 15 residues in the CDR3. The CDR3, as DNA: TGTGCCAGCAGTATAGAGGAGGGGTCGGAGGATACGCAGTATTTT. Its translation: CASSIEEGSEDTQYF.

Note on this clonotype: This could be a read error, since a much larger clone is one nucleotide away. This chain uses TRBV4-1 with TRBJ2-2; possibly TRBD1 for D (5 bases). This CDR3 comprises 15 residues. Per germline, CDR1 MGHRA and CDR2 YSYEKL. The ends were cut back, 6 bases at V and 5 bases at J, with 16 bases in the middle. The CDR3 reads CASRQFDSRTGELFF. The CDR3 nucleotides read TGCGCCAGCAGACAATTCGACAGCCGGACCGGGGAGCTGTTTTTT.

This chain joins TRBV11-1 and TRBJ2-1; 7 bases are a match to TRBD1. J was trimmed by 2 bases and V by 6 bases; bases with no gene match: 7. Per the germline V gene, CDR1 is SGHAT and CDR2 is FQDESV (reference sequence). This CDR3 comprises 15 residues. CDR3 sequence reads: CASRQRQGTYNEQFF. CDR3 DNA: TGTGCCAGCAGGCAGAGACAGGGAACCTACAATGAGCAGTTCTTC.

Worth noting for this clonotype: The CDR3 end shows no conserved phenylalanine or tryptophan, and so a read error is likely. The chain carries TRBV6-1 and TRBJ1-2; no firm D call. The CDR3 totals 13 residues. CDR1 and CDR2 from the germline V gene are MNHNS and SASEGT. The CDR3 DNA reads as TGTGCTAGCAGTGTAACAGAGGAATATGGCTACACCCTC. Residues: CASSVTEEYGYTL.

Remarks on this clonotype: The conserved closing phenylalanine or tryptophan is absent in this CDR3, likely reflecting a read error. The CDR3 sequence: CNVAYGSGSADTQYL. The DNA for the CDR3 is TGCAACGTCGCCTATGGGAGCGGGAGTGCTGATACGCAGTATCTT. V is TRBV29-1 and J is TRBJ2-3; 8 nucleotides agree with TRBD2. Germline lookup yields CDR1 SQVTM and CDR2 ANQGSEA. This CDR3 contains 15 residues.

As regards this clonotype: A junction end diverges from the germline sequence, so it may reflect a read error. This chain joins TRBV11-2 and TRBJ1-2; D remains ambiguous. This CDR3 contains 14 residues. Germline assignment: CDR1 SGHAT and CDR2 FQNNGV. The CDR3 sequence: CANSLLTTNYGYTF. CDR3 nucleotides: TGTGCCAACAGCTTACTGACGACTAACTATGGCTACACCTTC.

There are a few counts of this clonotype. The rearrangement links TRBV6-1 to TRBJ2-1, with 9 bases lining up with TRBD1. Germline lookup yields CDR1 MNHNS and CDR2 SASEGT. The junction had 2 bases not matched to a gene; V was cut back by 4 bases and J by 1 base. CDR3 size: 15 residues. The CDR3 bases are TGTGCCAGCAGTGGGGGGACAGGGTCCTACAATGAGCAGTTCTTC. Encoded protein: CASSGGTGSYNEQFF.

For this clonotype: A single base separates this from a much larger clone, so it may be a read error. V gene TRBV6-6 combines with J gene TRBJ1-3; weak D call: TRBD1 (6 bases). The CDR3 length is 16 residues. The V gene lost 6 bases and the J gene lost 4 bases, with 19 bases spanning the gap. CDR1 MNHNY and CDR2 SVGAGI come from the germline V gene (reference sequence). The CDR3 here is CASRHGRGASGNTIYF. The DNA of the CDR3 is TGTGCCAGCAGGCACGGTCGGGGGGCTTCGGGAAACACCATATATTTT.

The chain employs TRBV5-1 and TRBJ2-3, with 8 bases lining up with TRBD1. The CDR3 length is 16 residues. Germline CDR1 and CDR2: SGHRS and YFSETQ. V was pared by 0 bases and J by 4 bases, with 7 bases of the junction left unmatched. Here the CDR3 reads CASSLVAGQGADTQYF. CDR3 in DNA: TGCGCCAGCAGCTTGGTTGCCGGACAGGGTGCAGATACGCAGTATTTT. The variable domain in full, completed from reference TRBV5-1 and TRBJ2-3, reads KAGVTQTPRYLIKTRGQQVTLSCSPISGHRSVSWYQQTPGQGLQFLFEYFSETQRNKGNFPGRFSGRQFSNSRSEMNVSTLELGDSALYLCASSLVAGQGADTQYFGPGTRLTVL.

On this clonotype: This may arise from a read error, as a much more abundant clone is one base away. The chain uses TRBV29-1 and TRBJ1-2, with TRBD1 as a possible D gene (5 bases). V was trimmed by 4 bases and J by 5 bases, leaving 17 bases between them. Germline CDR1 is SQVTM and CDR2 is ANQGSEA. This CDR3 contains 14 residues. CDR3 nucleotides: TGCAGCGTTGGGGACGGAGCCTCTCCTTATGGCTACACCTTC. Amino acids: CSVGDGASPYGYTF. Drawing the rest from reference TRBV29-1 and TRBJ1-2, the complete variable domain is SAVISQKPSRDICQRGTSLTIQCQVDSQVTMMFWYRQQPGQSLTLIATANQGSEATYESGFVIDKFPISRPNLTFSTLTVSNMSPEDSSIYLCSVGDGASPYGYTFGSGTRLTVV.

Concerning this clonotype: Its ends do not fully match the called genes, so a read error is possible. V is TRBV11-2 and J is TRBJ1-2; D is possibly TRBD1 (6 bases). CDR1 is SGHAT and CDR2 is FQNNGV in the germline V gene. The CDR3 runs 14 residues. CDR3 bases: TGTGCCGGCAGCCCAAGGGGGGGCAACTATGGCTACACTTTC. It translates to CAGSPRGGNYGYTF.

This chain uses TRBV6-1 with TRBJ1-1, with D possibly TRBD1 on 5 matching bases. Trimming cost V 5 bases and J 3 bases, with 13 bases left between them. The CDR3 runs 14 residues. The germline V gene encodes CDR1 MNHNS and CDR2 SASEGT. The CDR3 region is CASSRTWWDTEAFF. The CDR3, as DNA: TGTGCCAGCAGTAGGACATGGTGGGACACTGAAGCTTTCTTT.

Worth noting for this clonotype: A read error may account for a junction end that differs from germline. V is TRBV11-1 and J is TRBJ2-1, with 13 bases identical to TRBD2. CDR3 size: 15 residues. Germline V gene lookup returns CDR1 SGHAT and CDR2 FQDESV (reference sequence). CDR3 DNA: TGTGACAGCAGCACCCGGACTAGCGGGAGTGTTGAGCAGTTCTTC. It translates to CDSSTRTSGSVEQFF.